Following are 12 T cell receptor beta chains from one sample sequenced in a study of T-cell reconstitution after alpha-beta-depleted transplantation in children. For TCRbeta, the library was prepared with unique molecular identifiers. MiXCR, applied by TCRdb to the PCR reads, yields one record per CDR3 protein. The data contain around 340,000 distinct CDR3 sequences, roughly 14% of them singletons. The material sequenced was PBMCs, taken from the stem cell graft. The receptors stem from a human donor who donated a stem cell graft to a child with Fanconi anemia.

The chain links TRBV12-5 to TRBJ1-1; no clear D gene. Germline assignment: CDR1 LGHNT and CDR2 FRNRAP. The V gene lost 5 bases and the J gene lost 1 base, with 8 bases spanning the gap. This CDR3 is 13 amino acids long. CDR3 DNA sequence: TGTGCTAGTGGTGTGGGGAGGAACACTGAAGCTTTCTTT. It translates to CASGVGRNTEAFF.

The chain has TRBV10-3 and TRBJ2-5; 8 bases are a match to TRBD2. The CDR3 is made up of 16 amino acids. V dropped 0 bases and J dropped 2; count of bases not matched to a gene: 5. CDR1 and CDR2 from the germline V gene are ENHRY and SYGVKD. This chain's CDR3 is CAISESGQRGQETQYF. The CDR3 bases are TGTGCCATCAGTGAGTCTGGCCAGCGGGGGCAAGAGACCCAGTACTTC.

This clonotype was observed a handful of times. V gene TRBV18 combines with J gene TRBJ2-6; D is ambiguous. Germline-derived CDR1 and CDR2 are KGHSH and LQKENI. Deletions cut 3 bases from V and 4 bases from J, with 10 bases between. CDR3 length equals 15 residues. The CDR3 reads CASSPVDLGANVLTF. The CDR3 coding sequence is TGTGCCAGCTCACCGGTAGACCTGGGGGCCAACGTCCTGACTTTC.

The rearrangement uses TRBV25-1 and TRBJ2-7, with 8 bases that match TRBD2. The CDR3 length is 13 residues. Unmatched junction bases numbered 5, after V lost 10 bases and J lost 0 bases. Germline CDR1 MGHDK, CDR2 SYGVNS. The CDR3 region has the DNA TGTGCCACCGGGGGGGTTTCCTCCTACGAGCAGTACTTC. Translated: CATGGVSSYEQYF.

This clonotype was detected a few times. The chain uses TRBV18 and TRBJ2-7; D is possibly TRBD1 (6 bases). V was pared by 4 bases and J by 5 bases, with 15 bases between. Looked up from germline, CDR1 is KGHSH and CDR2 is LQKENI. The CDR3 sequence is 14 residues long. This chain's CDR3 is CASSRTNRVNEQYF. CDR3 sequence (DNA): TGTGCCAGCTCACGTACAAACAGGGTTAACGAGCAGTACTTC.

This clonotype has only a few counts. The J gene is TRBJ2-7, the V gene TRBV6-2 or TRBV6-3; 7 positions match TRBD1. Germline V lookup: CDR1 MNHEY, CDR2 SVGEGT. The CDR3 loop spans 14 amino acids. Trimming removed 6 bases from V and 0 bases from J; junction bases left unmatched: 5. CDR3 in DNA: TGTGCCAGCAGCGACAGGGCGAGCTCCTACGAGCAGTACGTC. Amino acids: CASSDRASSYEQYV.

The chain joins TRBV4-1 to TRBJ2-5; D remains unclear. The V end was cut by 1 base, the J end by 4 bases, with 16 bases between. Germline-derived CDR1 and CDR2 are MGHRA and YSYEKL. The CDR3 runs to 16 residues. The CDR3 nucleotides are TGCGCCAGCAGCCAAGGCAACTTTCTCTTCTCAGAGACCCAGTACTTC. Residues: CASSQGNFLFSETQYF.

The J gene is TRBJ1-2, the V gene TRBV13, with D unclear. Trimming removed 4 bases from V and 3 bases from J, with 15 bases in between. This CDR3 is built from 15 residues. The germline gives CDR1 PRHDT, CDR2 FYEKMQ (reference sequence). This chain's CDR3 is CASSSHTAGYYGYTF. Written as DNA, the CDR3 is TGTGCCAGCAGCTCCCACACGGCGGGCTACTATGGCTACACCTTC.

The chain joins TRBV4-3 to TRBJ2-1; 7 bases agree with TRBD1. Germline CDR1 and CDR2: LGHNA and YSLEER. The CDR3 is 16 amino acids. J gave up 4 bases and V 4 bases, and 10 bases lay outside the gene matches. This CDR3 is CASSPQGSAGYNEQFF. The CDR3, as DNA: TGCGCCAGCAGCCCACAGGGGTCTGCCGGGTACAATGAGCAGTTCTTC.

This clonotype was seen more than once but under ten times. This chain joins TRBV7-8 and TRBJ2-7, with D perhaps matching TRBD1 or TRBD2 (6 bases each). The CDR3 extends over 18 amino acids. Between the trimmed V and J ends, which lost 2 bases and 6 bases, there was a span of 26 bases. Germline CDR1 is SGHVS and CDR2 is FQNEAQ. The CDR3 DNA follows: TGTGCCAGCAGCTTAAGTATGGTGGGGGGCAGGGTCGAGGGCGAGCAGTACTTC. This sequence encodes CASSLSMVGGRVEGEQYF.

This chain uses TRBV20-1 with TRBJ1-2, with 7 bases aligning to TRBD1. After removal of 0 bases from V and 4 bases from J, the junction contained 8 bases not matched to a gene. This CDR3 is 15 amino acids long. Germline V gives CDR1 DFQATT, CDR2 SNEGSKA (reference sequence). As DNA, the CDR3 is TGCAGTGCTAGAGATCGTAGGCAGGGGGTCTATGGCTACACCTTC. Translation gives CSARDRRQGVYGYTF.

The V and J genes are TRBV6-2 or TRBV6-3 and TRBJ2-1; tentatively, D is TRBD2 (6 bases). The CDR3 totals 14 residues. Germline V lookup: CDR1 MNHEY, CDR2 SVGEGT. V lost 5 bases and J 9 bases, leaving 17 bases between the germline ends. The CDR3 region has the DNA TGTGCCAGCAGTCCTGGGACGCCCGGGGGTGAGCAGTTCTTC. Translating gives CASSPGTPGGEQFF.